The 8 T cell receptor beta chains presented below share a single source sample, sequenced in a study of Tregs in tolerant kidney transplant recipients. Assay: immunoSEQ multiplex PCR; the TCRdb copy retains only in-frame clones and omits some. The table counts about 48,000 clones; 0.7% to 0.95% lies in the top ten. Material: CD4+ T cells from blood, obtained before the transplant. The receptors come from a human donor who received a combined kidney and bone marrow transplant.

A remark on this clone: The read ends 3 residues shy of where the CDR3 ends; the end is completed using the germline J gene. This rearrangement joins TRBV10-1 to TRBJ2-5, with 9 bases that match TRBD1. The J segment lost 2 bases and the V segment lost 3 bases, leaving 1 base of the junction unmatched. In germline, CDR1 is WNHNN, CDR2 SYGVQD (reference sequence). The CDR3 loop spans 14 amino acids. Incomplete CDR3 DNA: TGCGCCAGCAGTGAAGGGACAGGGCAAGAGACC. This translates into CASSEGTGQET. In full, the CDR3 is CASSEGTGQETQYF.

With respect to this clone: The observed sequence ends 3 residues before the CDR3 terminus, with the missing tail filled in from the germline J gene. V gene TRBV20-1 combines with J gene TRBJ2-7; a possible D gene is TRBD2 (5 bases). Between the trimmed V and J ends, which lost 3 bases and 5 bases, there was a span of 14 bases. The CDR3 runs to 13 residues. Germline lookup yields CDR1 DFQATT and CDR2 SNEGSKA (reference sequence). Partial CDR3 DNA: TGCAGTGCTAGGCGGGTCAGCTTCGACGAG. It is translated as CSARRVSFDE. The full CDR3 reads CSARRVSFDEQYF.

Regarding this clone: The read halts 3 residues ahead of the CDR3 end, with the missing end drawn from the germline J gene. The chain combines TRBV5-1 with TRBJ1-1; D may be TRBD1 (6 bases). The CDR3 spans 15 residues. The germline V gene has CDR1 SGHRS and CDR2 YFSETQ. V was clipped by 6 bases and J by 6 bases, with 21 bases between them. The CDR3 protein is CASKSQSIQGPEAFF. CDR3 bases read: TGCGCCAGCAAAAGCCAAAGTATACAGGGTCCTGAA.

In the case of this clone: The CDR3 extends 3 residues past the end of the read, so its final part is completed from the germline J gene. The rearrangement joins TRBV6-2 or TRBV6-3 to TRBJ2-5; D might be TRBD2 (6 bases). The V gene lost 2 bases and the J gene lost 1 base, with 17 bases spanning the gap. This CDR3 has 17 residues. CDR1 and CDR2 (germline): MNHEY, SVGEGT. This CDR3 reads CASSYAPYSGPQETQYF. The sequenced part of the CDR3 DNA is TGTGCCAGCAGTTACGCCCCTTATAGCGGTCCCCAAGAGACC.

As regards this clone: The CDR3 end is not reached by the read, which stops 3 residues before it; the germline J gene fills it in. The chain links TRBV7-9 to TRBJ1-2, with TRBD1 matching over 7 bases. The CDR3 has 13 amino acids. CDR1 is SEHNR, CDR2 FQNEAQ, per germline (reference sequence). CDR3 DNA, as far as it was read: TGTGCCAGCAGCCCACAGGGGAGAAGGGGC. This translates into CASSPQGRRG. The CDR3 in its entirety is CASSPQGRRGYTF.

Note on this clone: The read gets to within 3 residues of the CDR3 end, and the germline J gene fills in the rest. This rearrangement joins TRBV30 to TRBJ2-3; the D gene is possibly TRBD2 (6 bases). The germline V gene encodes CDR1 GTSNPN and CDR2 SVGIG (reference sequence). The V gene lost 2 bases and the J gene lost 1 base, with 10 bases spanning the gap. The CDR3 runs to 14 residues. CDR3 loop: CAWSSGERTDTQYF. The covered CDR3 bases are TGTGCCTGGAGTTCGGGGGAACGCACAGATACG.

Note on this clone: The read ends 3 residues before the CDR3 terminus; that terminus is restored from the germline J gene. The V call is TRBV20-1, the J call TRBJ1-2; the D gene is possibly TRBD1 (5 bases). Deletions cut 5 bases from V and 2 bases from J, with 15 bases between. The CDR3 contains 14 residues. CDR1 is DFQATT and CDR2 is SNEGSKA in the germline V gene (reference sequence). The CDR3 DNA, read in part, is TGCAGTGCTTCCACCTGGGGGGGGAACTATGGC. It specifies CSASTWGGNYG. The CDR3 as a whole reads CSASTWGGNYGYTF.

For this clone: The read ends 3 residues early relative to the CDR3; the germline J gene fills the gap. The chain combines TRBV2 with TRBJ1-4; 10 nucleotides line up with TRBD1. V dropped 5 bases and J dropped 4; count of bases not matched to a gene: 7. CDR3 length: 16 residues. Germline V lookup: CDR1 SNHLY, CDR2 FYNNEI. The CDR3 is CASSLTGGVGNEKLFF. The CDR3 DNA, read in part, is TGTGCCAGCAGTCTGACAGGGGGCGTTGGTAATGAAAAA.